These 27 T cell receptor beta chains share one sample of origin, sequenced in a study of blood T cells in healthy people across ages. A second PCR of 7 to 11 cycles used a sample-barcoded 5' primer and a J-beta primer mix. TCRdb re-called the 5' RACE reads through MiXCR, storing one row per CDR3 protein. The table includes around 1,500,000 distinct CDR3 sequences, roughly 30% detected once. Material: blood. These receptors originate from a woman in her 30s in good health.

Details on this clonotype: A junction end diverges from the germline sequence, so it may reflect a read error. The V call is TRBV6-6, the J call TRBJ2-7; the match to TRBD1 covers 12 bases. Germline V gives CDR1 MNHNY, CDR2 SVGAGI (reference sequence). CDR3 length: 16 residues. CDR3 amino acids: CASTGTGGGTTYGQYF. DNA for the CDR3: TGTGCCAGCACCGGGACAGGGGGCGGAACCACCTACGGGCAGTACTTC.

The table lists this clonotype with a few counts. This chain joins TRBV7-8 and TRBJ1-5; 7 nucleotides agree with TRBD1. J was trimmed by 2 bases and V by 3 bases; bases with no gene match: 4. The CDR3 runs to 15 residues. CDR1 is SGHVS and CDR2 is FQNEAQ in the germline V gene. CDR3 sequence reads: CASSFLGQGNQPQHF. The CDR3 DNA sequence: TGTGCCAGCAGCTTCCTTGGACAGGGCAATCAGCCCCAGCATTTT.

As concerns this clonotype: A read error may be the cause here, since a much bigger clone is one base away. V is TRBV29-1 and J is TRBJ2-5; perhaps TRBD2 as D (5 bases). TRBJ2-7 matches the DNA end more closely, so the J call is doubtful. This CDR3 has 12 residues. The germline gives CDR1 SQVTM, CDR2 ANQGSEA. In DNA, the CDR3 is TGCAGCGCGATTAACCCGGGGAACGAGCAGTACTTC. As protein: CSAINPGNEQYF.

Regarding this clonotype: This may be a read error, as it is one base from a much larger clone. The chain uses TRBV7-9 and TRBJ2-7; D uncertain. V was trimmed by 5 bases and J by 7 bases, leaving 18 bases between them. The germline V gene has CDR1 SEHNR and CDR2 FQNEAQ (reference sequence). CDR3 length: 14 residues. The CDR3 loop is CASSPRETHREQYF. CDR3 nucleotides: TGTGCCAGCAGCCCACGCGAGACCCATCGTGAGCAGTACTTC. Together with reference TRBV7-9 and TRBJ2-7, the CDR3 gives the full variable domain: DTGVSQNPRHKITKRGQNVTFRCDPISEHNRLYWYRQTLGQGPEFLTYFQNEAQLEKSRLLSDRFSAERPKGSFSTLEIQRTEQGDSAMYLCASSPRETHREQYFGPGTRLTVT.

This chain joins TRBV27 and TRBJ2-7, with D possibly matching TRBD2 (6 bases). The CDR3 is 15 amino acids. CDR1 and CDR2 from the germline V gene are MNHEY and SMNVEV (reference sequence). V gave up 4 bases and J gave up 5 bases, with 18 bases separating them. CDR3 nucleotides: TGTGCCAGCAGTTCCCCACCGACTAGTATCCACGAGCAGTACTTC. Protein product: CASSSPPTSIHEQYF.

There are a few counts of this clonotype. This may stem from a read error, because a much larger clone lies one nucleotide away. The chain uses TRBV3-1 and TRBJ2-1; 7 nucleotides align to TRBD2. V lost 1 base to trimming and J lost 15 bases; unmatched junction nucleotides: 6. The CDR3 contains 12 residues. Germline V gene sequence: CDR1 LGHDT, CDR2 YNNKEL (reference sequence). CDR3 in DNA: TGTGCCAGCAGCCAAGGGGGCGGGAGAGGGTTCTTC. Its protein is CASSQGGGRGFF.

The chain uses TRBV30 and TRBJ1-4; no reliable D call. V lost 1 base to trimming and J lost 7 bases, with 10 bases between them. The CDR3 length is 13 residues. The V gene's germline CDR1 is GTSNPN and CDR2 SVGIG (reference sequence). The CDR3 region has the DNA TGTGCCTGGAGTGGGCCTATCTCTGAAAAACTGTTTTTT. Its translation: CAWSGPISEKLFF.

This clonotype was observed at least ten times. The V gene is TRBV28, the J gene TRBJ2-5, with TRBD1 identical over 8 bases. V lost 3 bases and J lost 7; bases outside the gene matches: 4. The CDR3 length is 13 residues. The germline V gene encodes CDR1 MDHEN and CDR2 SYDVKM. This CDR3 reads CASSFGQGWTQYF. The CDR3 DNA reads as TGTGCCAGCAGTTTCGGACAGGGATGGACCCAGTACTTC.

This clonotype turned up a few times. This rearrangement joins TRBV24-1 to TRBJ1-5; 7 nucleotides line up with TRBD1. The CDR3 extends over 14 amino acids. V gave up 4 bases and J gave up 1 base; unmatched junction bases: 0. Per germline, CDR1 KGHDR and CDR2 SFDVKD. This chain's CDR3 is CATSETGSNQPQHF. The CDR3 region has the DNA TGTGCCACCAGTGAGACAGGGAGCAATCAGCCCCAGCATTTT.

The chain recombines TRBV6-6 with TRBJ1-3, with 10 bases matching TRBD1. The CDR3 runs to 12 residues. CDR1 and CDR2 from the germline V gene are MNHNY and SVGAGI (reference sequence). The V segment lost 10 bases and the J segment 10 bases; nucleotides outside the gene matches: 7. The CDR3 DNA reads TGTGCCATCGGGACAGGGGTCGGTACCATATATTTT. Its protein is CAIGTGVGTIYF.

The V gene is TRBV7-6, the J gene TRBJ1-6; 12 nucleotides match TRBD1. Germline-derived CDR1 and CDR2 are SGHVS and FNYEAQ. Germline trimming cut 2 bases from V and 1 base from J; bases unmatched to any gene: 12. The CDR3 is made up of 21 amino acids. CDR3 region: CASSLTPPGQGAASYNSPLHF. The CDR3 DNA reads TGTGCCAGCAGCTTAACGCCCCCGGGACAGGGGGCCGCGTCCTATAATTCACCCCTCCACTTT.

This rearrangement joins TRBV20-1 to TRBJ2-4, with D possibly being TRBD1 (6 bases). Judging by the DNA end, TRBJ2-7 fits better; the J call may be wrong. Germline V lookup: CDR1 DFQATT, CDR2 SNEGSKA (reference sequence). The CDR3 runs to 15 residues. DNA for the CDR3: TGCAGTGCTAGAGATAGTCGGACAGTGGGGAACGAGCAGTACTTC. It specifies CSARDSRTVGNEQYF.

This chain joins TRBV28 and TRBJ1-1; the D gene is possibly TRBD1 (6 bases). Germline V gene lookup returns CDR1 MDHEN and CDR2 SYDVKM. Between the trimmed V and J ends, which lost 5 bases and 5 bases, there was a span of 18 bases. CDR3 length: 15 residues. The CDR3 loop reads CASSSPRGGRTEAFF. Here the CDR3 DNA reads TGTGCCAGCAGTAGCCCTCGAGGGGGGAGGACTGAAGCTTTCTTT. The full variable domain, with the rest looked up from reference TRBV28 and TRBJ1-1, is DVKVTQSSRYLVKRTGEKVFLECVQDMDHENMFWYRQDPGLGLRLIYFSYDVKMKEKGDIPEGYSVSREKKERFSLILESASTNQTSMYLCASSSPRGGRTEAFFGQGTRLTVV.

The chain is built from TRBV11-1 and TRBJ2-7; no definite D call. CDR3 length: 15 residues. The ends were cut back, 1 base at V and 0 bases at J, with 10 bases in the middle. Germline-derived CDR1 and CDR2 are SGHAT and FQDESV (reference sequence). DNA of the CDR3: TGTGCCAGCAGCTTAGAGACAAGCAGCTCCTACGAGCAGTACTTC. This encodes CASSLETSSSYEQYF. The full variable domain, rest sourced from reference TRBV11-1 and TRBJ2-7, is EAEVAQSPRYKITEKSQAVAFWCDPISGHATLYWYRQILGQGPELLVQFQDESVVDDSQLPKDRFSAERLKGVDSTLKIQPAELGDSAMYLCASSLETSSSYEQYFGPGTRLTVT.

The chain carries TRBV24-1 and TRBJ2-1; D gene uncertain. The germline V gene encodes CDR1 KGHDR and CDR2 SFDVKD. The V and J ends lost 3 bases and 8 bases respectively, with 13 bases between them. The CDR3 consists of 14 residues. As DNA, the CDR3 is TGTGCCACCAGTGATCCCACATCCTGGGATGAGCAGTTCTTC. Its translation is CATSDPTSWDEQFF.

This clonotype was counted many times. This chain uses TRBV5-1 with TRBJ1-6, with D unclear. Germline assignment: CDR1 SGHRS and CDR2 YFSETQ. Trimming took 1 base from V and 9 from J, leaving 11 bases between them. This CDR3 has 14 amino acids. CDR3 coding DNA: TGCGCCAGCAGCTTGAATCGGGAATTTTCACCCCTCCACTTT. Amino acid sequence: CASSLNREFSPLHF.

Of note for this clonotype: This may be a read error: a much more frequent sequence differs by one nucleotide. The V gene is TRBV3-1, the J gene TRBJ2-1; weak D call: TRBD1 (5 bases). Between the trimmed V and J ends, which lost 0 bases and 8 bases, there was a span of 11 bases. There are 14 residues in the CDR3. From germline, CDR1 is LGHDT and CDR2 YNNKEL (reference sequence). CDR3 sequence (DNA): TGTGCCAGCAGCCAAGATTCCGCAGGGCATGAGCAGTTCTTC. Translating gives CASSQDSAGHEQFF.

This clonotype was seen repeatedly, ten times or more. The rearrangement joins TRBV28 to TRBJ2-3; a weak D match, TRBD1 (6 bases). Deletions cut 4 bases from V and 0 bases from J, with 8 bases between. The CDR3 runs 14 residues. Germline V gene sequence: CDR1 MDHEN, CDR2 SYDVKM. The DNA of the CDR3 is TGTGCCAGCAGTTGGACAGCCAGCACAGATACGCAGTATTTT. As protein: CASSWTASTDTQYF. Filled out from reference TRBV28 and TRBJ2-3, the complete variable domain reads DVKVTQSSRYLVKRTGEKVFLECVQDMDHENMFWYRQDPGLGLRLIYFSYDVKMKEKGDIPEGYSVSREKKERFSLILESASTNQTSMYLCASSWTASTDTQYFGPGTRLTVL.

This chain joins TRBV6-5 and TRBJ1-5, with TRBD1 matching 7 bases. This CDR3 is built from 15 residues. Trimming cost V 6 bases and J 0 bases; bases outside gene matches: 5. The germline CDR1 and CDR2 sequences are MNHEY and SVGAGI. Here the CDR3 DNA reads TGTGCCAGCAGCAGGGGGGTTTATAGCAATCAGCCCCAGCATTTT. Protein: CASSRGVYSNQPQHF.

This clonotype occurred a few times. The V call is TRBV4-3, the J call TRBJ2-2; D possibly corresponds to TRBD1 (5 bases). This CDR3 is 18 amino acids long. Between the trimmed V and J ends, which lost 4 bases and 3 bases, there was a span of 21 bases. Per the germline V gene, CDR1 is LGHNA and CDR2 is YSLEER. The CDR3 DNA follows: TGCGCCAGCAGCCGGAATAAACAGGCCATCTGGGACACCGGGGAGCTGTTTTTT. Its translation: CASSRNKQAIWDTGELFF.

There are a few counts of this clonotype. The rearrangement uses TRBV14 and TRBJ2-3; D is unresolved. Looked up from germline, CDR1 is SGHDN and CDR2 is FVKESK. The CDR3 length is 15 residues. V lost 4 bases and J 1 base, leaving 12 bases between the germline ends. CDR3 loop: CASSLYPLRTDTQYF. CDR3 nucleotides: TGTGCCAGCAGCCTCTACCCTCTCCGCACAGATACGCAGTATTTT.

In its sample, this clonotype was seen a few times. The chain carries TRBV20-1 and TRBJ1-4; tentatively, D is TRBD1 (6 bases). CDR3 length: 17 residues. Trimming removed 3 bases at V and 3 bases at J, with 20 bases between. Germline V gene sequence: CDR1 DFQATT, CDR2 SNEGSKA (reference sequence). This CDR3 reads CSARLDSPVRANEKLFF. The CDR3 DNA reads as TGCAGTGCTAGGCTGGACAGCCCAGTAAGGGCTAATGAAAAACTGTTTTTT.

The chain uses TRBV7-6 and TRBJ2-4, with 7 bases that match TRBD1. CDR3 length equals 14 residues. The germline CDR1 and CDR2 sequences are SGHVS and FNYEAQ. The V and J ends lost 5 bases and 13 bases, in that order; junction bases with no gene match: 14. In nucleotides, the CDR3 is TGTGCCAGCAGCGTATTGACAGGGTACAATGAGCAGTACTTC. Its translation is CASSVLTGYNEQYF.

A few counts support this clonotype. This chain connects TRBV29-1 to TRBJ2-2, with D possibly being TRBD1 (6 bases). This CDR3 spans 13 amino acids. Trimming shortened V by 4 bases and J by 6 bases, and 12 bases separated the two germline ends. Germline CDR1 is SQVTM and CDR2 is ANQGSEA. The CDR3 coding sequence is TGCAGCGTTGGACCAGGGGATGCCGGGGAGCTGTTTTTT. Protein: CSVGPGDAGELFF.

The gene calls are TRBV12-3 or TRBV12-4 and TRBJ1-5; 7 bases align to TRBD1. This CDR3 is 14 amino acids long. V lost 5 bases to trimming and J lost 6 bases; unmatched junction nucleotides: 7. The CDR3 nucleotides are TGTGCCAGCAGTCTGACAGGGTCGATTCAGCCCCAGCATTTT. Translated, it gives CASSLTGSIQPQHF.

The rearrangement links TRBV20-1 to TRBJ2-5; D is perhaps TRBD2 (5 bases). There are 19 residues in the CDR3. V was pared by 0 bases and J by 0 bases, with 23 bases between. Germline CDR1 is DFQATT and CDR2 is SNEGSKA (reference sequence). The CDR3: CSARDKDLDERLYQETQYF. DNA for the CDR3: TGCAGTGCTAGAGATAAGGACCTAGACGAGCGGTTGTACCAAGAGACCCAGTACTTC.

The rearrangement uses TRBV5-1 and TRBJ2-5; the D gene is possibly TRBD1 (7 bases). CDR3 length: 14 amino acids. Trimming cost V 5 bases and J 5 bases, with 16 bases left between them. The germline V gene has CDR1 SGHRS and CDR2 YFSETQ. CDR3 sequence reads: CASSTGVGGETQYF. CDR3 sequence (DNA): TGCGCCAGCAGTACAGGGGTAGGAGGGGAGACCCAGTACTTC. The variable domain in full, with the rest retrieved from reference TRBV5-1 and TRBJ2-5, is KAGVTQTPRYLIKTRGQQVTLSCSPISGHRSVSWYQQTPGQGLQFLFEYFSETQRNKGNFPGRFSGRQFSNSRSEMNVSTLELGDSALYLCASSTGVGGETQYFGPGTRLLVL.